This T cell receptor (beta chain) was captured in a study of T cells in Graves' hyperthyroidism and ophthalmopathy. V was clipped by 2 bases and J by 5 bases; unmatched bases: 11. The length of the CDR3 is 17 residues. CDR1 LNHDA and CDR2 SQIVND come from the germline V gene (reference sequence). TCR beta CDR3 region amplification was performed from RNA transcripts. First-round RT-PCR with HTBI primers amplified the TCR CDR3 region. TCRdb redid the calling of the multiplex PCR reads with MiXCR, one entry per CDR3 protein. The data show about 350,000 distinct CDR3 sequences, with over 11% seen just once and around 23% held by the top ten. The table lists this clonotype with a few counts. Uncontrolled infection, other autoimmune disease, pregnancy and lactation each barred patients from inclusion.

Sequenced sample: blood. J is TRBJ2-2 and V is TRBV19; 7 bases fit TRBD1. The receptor was derived from a woman aged 30 to 39 with Graves' hyperthyroidism. CDR3 DNA: TGTGCCAGTAGTATATTCCTGACAGGGCTAGGGACCGGGGAGCTGTTTTTT. It codes for CASSIFLTGLGTGELFF.